These 27 T cell receptor beta chains came from one sample sequenced in a study of CD8 T cells in Susac syndrome. Reverse transcription used 0.5 to 1 ug RNA and random hexamers. TCRdb reprocessed the immunoSEQ multiplex PCR reads via MiXCR and lists one record per CDR3 protein. In the table there are 180,000 or so distinct CDR3 sequences, about 94% of which are singletons. Sequencing was performed on CD4+ T cells from PBMCs. The receptors come from a human donor in good health.

Regarding this clonotype: An end of the junction does not agree with germline; a read error may underlie this. CDR3 in amino acids: CASSLGQATNEQFF. CDR3 DNA: TGTGCCAGCAGCCTAGGACAGGCGACCAATGAGCAGTTCTTC. The chain carries TRBV13 and TRBJ2-1, with TRBD1 matching over 7 bases. The CDR3 loop spans 14 amino acids. Germline CDR1 is PRHDT and CDR2 is FYEKMQ (reference sequence).

The chain recombines TRBV5-1 with TRBJ2-6; 7 nucleotides agree with TRBD2. The J segment lost 2 bases and the V segment lost 3 bases, leaving 5 bases of the junction unmatched. CDR3 length: 16 amino acids. The germline V gene encodes CDR1 SGHRS and CDR2 YFSETQ. This CDR3 reads CASSSKTSAGANVLTF. The CDR3, as DNA: TGCGCCAGCAGCTCAAAAACTAGCGCTGGGGCCAACGTCCTGACTTTC.

CDR3 in DNA: TGTGCCAGCAGTTTTAGGGGGGAGAACACAGATACGCAGTATTTT. Protein: CASSFRGENTDTQYF. V usage is TRBV27 and J usage is TRBJ2-3, with D perhaps assigned TRBD1 or TRBD2 (6 bases each). Germline lookup yields CDR1 MNHEY and CDR2 SMNVEV (reference sequence). Trimming shortened V by 3 bases and J by 2 bases, and 12 bases separated the two germline ends. The CDR3 runs 15 residues.

The V gene is TRBV12-3 or TRBV12-4, the J gene TRBJ1-1, with D uncertain. This CDR3 comprises 15 residues. V was pared by 6 bases and J by 1 base, with 15 bases between. The CDR3 region is CASSLRVQQNTEAFF. As DNA, the CDR3 is TGTGCCAGCAGCCTTCGGGTACAGCAGAACACTGAAGCTTTCTTT.

V usage is TRBV29-1 and J usage is TRBJ1-1; a possible D gene is TRBD1 (6 bases). Per germline, CDR1 SQVTM and CDR2 ANQGSEA. The CDR3 loop spans 12 amino acids. V lost 7 bases and J lost 8, with 17 bases in between. CDR3 residues: CSAREGGAEAFF. In DNA, the CDR3 is TGCAGCGCACGAGAGGGGGGCGCGGAAGCTTTCTTT. The variable domain in full, completed from reference TRBV29-1 and TRBJ1-1, reads SAVISQKPSRDICQRGTSLTIQCQVDSQVTMMFWYRQQPGQSLTLIATANQGSEATYESGFVIDKFPISRPNLTFSTLTVSNMSPEDSSIYLCSAREGGAEAFFGQGTRLTVV.

The chain joins TRBV29-1 to TRBJ2-6; D may be TRBD1 (5 bases). V lost 7 bases to trimming and J lost 0 bases, with 16 bases between them. From germline, CDR1 is SQVTM and CDR2 ANQGSEA. This CDR3 region has 16 residues. CDR3 DNA sequence: TGCAGCGCAACATCGGACATTGACTCTGGGGCCAACGTCCTGACTTTC. Amino acid sequence: CSATSDIDSGANVLTF.

This chain joins TRBV5-6 and TRBJ2-3, with 13 bases fitting TRBD2. Trimming removed 0 bases from V and 4 bases from J; junction bases left unmatched: 2. Germline V gene data show CDR1 as SGHDT and CDR2 as YYEEEE. CDR3 size: 16 residues. The CDR3 spells CASSLATSGRADTQYF. In DNA form, the CDR3 reads TGTGCCAGCAGCTTGGCTACTAGCGGGAGGGCAGATACGCAGTATTTT.

The chain carries TRBV24-1 and TRBJ2-2; weak D call: TRBD1 (6 bases). Germline assignment: CDR1 KGHDR and CDR2 SFDVKD. Trimming removed 0 bases at V and 4 bases at J, with 14 bases between. The CDR3 spans 17 residues. In nucleotides, the CDR3 is TGTGCCACCAGTGATTTGCGACTTGGGACAAGCACCGGGGAGCTGTTTTTT. Translation gives CATSDLRLGTSTGELFF.

V usage is TRBV4-3 and J usage is TRBJ2-7, with D possibly TRBD2 on 6 matching bases. The CDR3 extends over 15 amino acids. V gave up 1 base and J gave up 0 bases, with 10 bases separating them. CDR1 is LGHNA and CDR2 is YSLEER in the germline V gene. The CDR3 here is CASSQGPSASYEQYF. The CDR3 nucleotides read TGCGCCAGCAGCCAAGGCCCTAGCGCCTCCTACGAGCAGTACTTC.

Only a few counts were recorded for this clonotype. This chain connects TRBV18 to TRBJ2-5; D is unclear. The CDR3 runs 13 residues. Trimming took off 3 bases at V and 3 bases at J, with 8 bases between the two ends. Germline CDR1 is KGHSH and CDR2 is LQKENI. The CDR3 DNA sequence: TGTGCCAGCTCACCCGGCGGAGAAGAGACCCAGTACTTC. As protein: CASSPGGEETQYF.

The gene calls are TRBV20-1 and TRBJ2-5, with D possibly matching TRBD2 (6 bases). The CDR3 is 13 amino acids. Looked up from germline, CDR1 is DFQATT and CDR2 is SNEGSKA (reference sequence). V shed 6 bases and J shed 2 bases, with 13 bases lying between them. The CDR3 DNA is TGCAGTGCCGGGGGTGCTACGCAAGAGACCCAGTACTTC. Translated: CSAGGATQETQYF.

The chain employs TRBV15 and TRBJ1-2; D not certain. Germline values: CDR1 LNHNV, CDR2 YYDKDF (reference sequence). V lost 0 bases and J 3 bases, leaving 14 bases between the germline ends. CDR3 length: 16 amino acids. CDR3 DNA sequence: TGTGCCACCAGCAGAGATCGGAGGGTGACGGACTATGGCTACACCTTC. Protein sequence: CATSRDRRVTDYGYTF.

The rearrangement uses TRBV20-1 and TRBJ2-3, with a weak D call TRBD2 (5 bases). Germline CDR1 is DFQATT and CDR2 is SNEGSKA (reference sequence). Trimming stripped 3 bases from V and 2 bases from J, with 6 bases between. The CDR3 runs to 12 residues. The CDR3 loop reads CSASGNTDTQYF. For the CDR3, the DNA is TGCAGTGCTAGCGGGAACACAGATACGCAGTATTTT.

V and J are TRBV18 and TRBJ1-5; 9 positions match TRBD1. From germline, CDR1 is KGHSH and CDR2 LQKENI. The CDR3 is 15 residues long. The ends lost 3 bases at V and 7 bases at J; junction bases unmatched: 7. CDR3 coding DNA: TGTGCCAGCTCACCTCCGGGACAGGGAGGACAGCCCCAGCATTTT. Protein product: CASSPPGQGGQPQHF.

V usage is TRBV27 and J usage is TRBJ2-7, with D maybe TRBD1 (5 bases). The CDR3 length is 14 residues. Trimming took off 10 bases at V and 0 bases at J, with 16 bases between the two ends. The V gene's germline CDR1 is MNHEY and CDR2 SMNVEV (reference sequence). The CDR3 protein is CATAARGFSYEQYF. The CDR3 DNA reads as TGTGCCACCGCAGCAAGGGGATTCTCCTACGAGCAGTACTTC.

This clonotype showed up just once. The chain has TRBV20-1 and TRBJ2-1, with 13 bases matching TRBD2. With V trimmed by 6 bases and J by 2 bases, 7 bases remained unmatched. CDR3 length: 16 amino acids. Germline loops: CDR1 DFQATT, CDR2 SNEGSKA (reference sequence). CDR3: CSAREGLAGAYNEQFF. CDR3 sequence (DNA): TGCAGTGCCAGGGAAGGACTAGCGGGAGCCTACAATGAGCAGTTCTTC.

The table lists this clonotype with a count of one. The rearrangement uses TRBV30 and TRBJ2-3, with D perhaps given as TRBD1 or TRBD2 (6 bases each). The V gene lost 4 bases and the J gene lost 3 bases, with 11 bases spanning the gap. Germline CDR1 GTSNPN, CDR2 SVGIG (reference sequence). The length of the CDR3 is 13 residues. CDR3 coding DNA: TGTGCCTGGACTCAGGGGAGGACAGATACGCAGTATTTT. Protein product: CAWTQGRTDTQYF.

This clonotype was seen a few times. The V and J genes are TRBV29-1 and TRBJ2-1, with 11 bases matching TRBD1. V shed 7 bases and J 7 bases; nucleotides not matched to a gene: 3. The CDR3 length is 12 residues. CDR1 and CDR2 from the germline V gene are SQVTM and ANQGSEA. CDR3 sequence reads: CSGGQGANEQFF. CDR3 nucleotide sequence: TGCAGCGGTGGACAGGGGGCTAATGAGCAGTTCTTC.

This chain links TRBV29-1 with TRBJ2-3; 11 bases match TRBD2. The CDR3 spans 13 residues. The junction had 4 bases not matched to a gene; V was cut back by 7 bases and J by 4 bases. Germline assignment: CDR1 SQVTM and CDR2 ANQGSEA. The CDR3 loop reads CSGTSGSADTQYF. In DNA, the CDR3 is TGCAGCGGAACTAGCGGGAGTGCAGATACGCAGTATTTT.

J is TRBJ2-1 and V is TRBV2; D perhaps matches TRBD2 (6 bases). Germline V gene data show CDR1 as SNHLY and CDR2 as FYNNEI. The CDR3 loop spans 15 amino acids. Trimming removed 5 bases from V and 0 bases from J, with 11 bases in between. The CDR3 reads CASSRDGGSYNEQFF. The CDR3 DNA sequence: TGTGCCAGCAGTAGAGACGGGGGCTCCTACAATGAGCAGTTCTTC.

This chain links TRBV11-3 with TRBJ2-1; maybe TRBD2 (6 bases). Trimming removed 4 bases at V and 6 bases at J, with 10 bases between. This CDR3 spans 13 amino acids. Germline V lookup: CDR1 SGHNT, CDR2 YENEEA. CDR3 loop: CASSSRGSNEQFF. For the CDR3, the DNA is TGTGCCAGCAGCTCCCGGGGGTCCAATGAGCAGTTCTTC.

This chain connects TRBV29-1 to TRBJ1-5; 8 bases line up with TRBD1. The CDR3 covers 14 residues. CDR1 is SQVTM and CDR2 is ANQGSEA in the germline V gene. Trimming at V came to 0 bases and at J to 9 bases, leaving 7 bases not matched to a gene. The CDR3 sequence: CSVEDGQGRGPQHF. DNA for the CDR3: TGCAGCGTTGAAGACGGACAGGGCCGTGGGCCCCAGCATTTT.

The gene calls are TRBV5-1 and TRBJ2-3, with D possibly matching TRBD2 (5 bases). V gave up 3 bases and J gave up 1 base, with 9 bases separating them. The germline V gene encodes CDR1 SGHRS and CDR2 YFSETQ. This CDR3 comprises 14 residues. The CDR3 DNA reads TGCGCCAGCAGCTCTGGTAGCGGCACAGATACGCAGTATTTT. It yields the protein CASSSGSGTDTQYF.

V usage is TRBV24-1 and J usage is TRBJ2-7, with 10 bases lining up with TRBD2. V lost 5 bases and J lost 7; bases outside the gene matches: 7. This CDR3 is built from 14 residues. CDR1 is KGHDR and CDR2 is SFDVKD in the germline V gene. The CDR3 here is CATSGTSGREEQYF. Here the CDR3 DNA reads TGTGCCACCAGTGGGACTAGCGGTCGGGAGGAGCAGTACTTC.

The gene calls are TRBV7-3 and TRBJ2-1, with D perhaps being TRBD1 or TRBD2 (6 bases each). V lost 5 bases, J lost 10 bases, and 24 bases lay in between. The CDR3 totals 16 residues. Germline V gene data show CDR1 as SGHTA and CDR2 as FQGTGA. The CDR3 is CASSTQGGLLHREQFF. The CDR3 nucleotides read TGTGCCAGCAGCACTCAAGGGGGACTGCTTCACAGGGAGCAGTTCTTC. The full variable domain, in which reference TRBV7-3 and TRBJ2-1 provide the parts outside the CDR3, is GAGVSQTPSNKVTEKGKYVELRCDPISGHTALYWYRQSLGQGPEFLIYFQGTGAADDSGLPNDRFFAVRPEGSVSTLKIQRTERGDSAVYLCASSTQGGLLHREQFFGPGTRLTVL.

The chain links TRBV4-3 to TRBJ2-3; D not certain. Germline loops: CDR1 LGHNA, CDR2 YSLEER. The germline V and J ends were trimmed by 1 base and 0 bases, with 8 bases remaining between them. The CDR3 totals 15 residues. CDR3 protein: CASSQVVSSTDTQYF. The CDR3, as DNA: TGCGCCAGCAGCCAAGTTGTCTCTAGCACAGATACGCAGTATTTT.

This clonotype was seen more than once but under ten times. V and J are TRBV12-3 or TRBV12-4 and TRBJ2-7, with 9 bases that match TRBD1. The J segment lost 4 bases and the V segment lost 4 bases, leaving 5 bases of the junction unmatched. The CDR3 has 14 residues. CDR3 coding DNA: TGTGCCAGCAGTTCGGGACAGGGAGGGTACGAGCAGTACTTC. Translated, it gives CASSSGQGGYEQYF.